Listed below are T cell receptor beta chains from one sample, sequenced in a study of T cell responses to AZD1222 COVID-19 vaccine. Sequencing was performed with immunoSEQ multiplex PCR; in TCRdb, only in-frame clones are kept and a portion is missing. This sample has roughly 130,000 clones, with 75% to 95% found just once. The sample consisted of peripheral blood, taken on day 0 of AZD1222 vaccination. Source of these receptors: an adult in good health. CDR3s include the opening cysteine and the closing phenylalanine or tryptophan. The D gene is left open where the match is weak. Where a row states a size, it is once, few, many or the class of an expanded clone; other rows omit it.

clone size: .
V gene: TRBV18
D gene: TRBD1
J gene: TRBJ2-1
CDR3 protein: CASSVKFSGQGSYNEQFF
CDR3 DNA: TGTGCCAGCTCAGTTAAGTTTTCGGGACAGGGGTCCTACAATGAGCAGTTCTTC

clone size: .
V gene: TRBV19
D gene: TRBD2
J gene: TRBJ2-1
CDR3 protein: CASSRGLAENEQFF
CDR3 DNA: TGTGCCAGTAGCCGCGGACTAGCGGAAAATGAGCAGTTCTTC

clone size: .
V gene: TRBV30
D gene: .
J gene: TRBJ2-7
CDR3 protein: CAWSGLYEQYF
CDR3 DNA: TGTGCCTGGAGTGGTCTCTACGAGCAGTACTTC

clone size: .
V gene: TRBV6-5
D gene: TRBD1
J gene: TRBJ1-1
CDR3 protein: CASKTGGLYTEAFF
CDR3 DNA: TGTGCCAGCAAAACAGGGGGCTTGTACACTGAAGCTTTCTTT

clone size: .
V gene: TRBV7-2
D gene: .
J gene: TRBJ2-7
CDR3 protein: CASSTGTEQYF
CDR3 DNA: TGTGCCAGCAGCACAGGGACTGAGCAGTACTTC

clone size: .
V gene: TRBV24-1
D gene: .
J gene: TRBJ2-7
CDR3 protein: CATSDLGVEQYF
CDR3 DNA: TGTGCCACCAGTGATTTAGGGGTCGAGCAGTACTTC

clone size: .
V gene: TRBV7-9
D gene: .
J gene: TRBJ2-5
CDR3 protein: CASSALGYQETQYF
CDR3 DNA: TGTGCCAGCAGCGCCCTAGGTTACCAAGAGACCCAGTACTTC

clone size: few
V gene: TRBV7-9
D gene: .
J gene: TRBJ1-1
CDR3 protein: CASSLEGVATEAFF
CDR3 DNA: TGTGCCAGCAGCTTAGAAGGGGTGGCCACTGAAGCTTTCTTT

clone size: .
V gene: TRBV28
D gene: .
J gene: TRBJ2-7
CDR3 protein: CASSWTGIYEQYF
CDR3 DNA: TGTGCCAGCAGTTGGACCGGTATTTACGAGCAGTACTTC

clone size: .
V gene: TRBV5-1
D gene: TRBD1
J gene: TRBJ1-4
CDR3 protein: CASSLQTGNEKLFF
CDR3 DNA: TGCGCCAGCAGCTTACAGACAGGGAATGAAAAACTGTTTTTT

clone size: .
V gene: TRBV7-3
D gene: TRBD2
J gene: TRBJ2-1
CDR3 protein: CASSFKPQPQTGLAANEQFF
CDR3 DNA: TGTGCCAGCAGCTTTAAACCCCAACCCCAAACGGGACTAGCGGCCAATGAGCAGTTCTTC

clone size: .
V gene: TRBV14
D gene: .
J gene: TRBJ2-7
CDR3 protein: CASSQDLRNEQYF
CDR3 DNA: TGTGCCAGCAGCCAAGACCTACGCAACGAGCAGTACTTC

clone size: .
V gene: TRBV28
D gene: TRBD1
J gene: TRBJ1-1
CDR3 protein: CASVDRGLNTEAFF
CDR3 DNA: TGTGCCAGCGTCGACAGGGGTTTGAACACTGAAGCTTTCTTT

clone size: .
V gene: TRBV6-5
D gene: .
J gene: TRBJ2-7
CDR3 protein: CASSPTGGEQYF
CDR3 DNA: TGTGCCAGCAGCCCCACCGGGGGCGAGCAGTACTTC

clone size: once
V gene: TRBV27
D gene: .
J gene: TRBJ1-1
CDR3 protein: CGKRGVNTEAFF
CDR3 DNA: TGTGGAAAGCGGGGGGTGAACACTGAAGCTTTCTTT

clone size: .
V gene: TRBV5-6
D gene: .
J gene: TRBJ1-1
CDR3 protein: CASSFRREWDTEAFF
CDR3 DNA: TGTGCCAGCAGCTTCCGCAGGGAATGGGACACTGAAGCTTTCTTT

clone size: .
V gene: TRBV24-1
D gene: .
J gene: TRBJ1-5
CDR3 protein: CATSDGQVGDNQPQHF
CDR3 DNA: TGTGCCACCAGTGATGGGCAGGTTGGGGACAATCAGCCCCAGCATTTT

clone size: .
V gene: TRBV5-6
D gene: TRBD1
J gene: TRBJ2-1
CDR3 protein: CASSSYGTGPYNEQFF
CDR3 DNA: TGTGCCAGCAGCTCTTACGGGACAGGGCCCTACAATGAGCAGTTCTTC

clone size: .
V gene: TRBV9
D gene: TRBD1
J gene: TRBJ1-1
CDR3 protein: CASSVTGGVNTEAFF
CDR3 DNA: TGTGCCAGCAGCGTAACAGGGGGCGTGAACACTGAAGCTTTCTTT

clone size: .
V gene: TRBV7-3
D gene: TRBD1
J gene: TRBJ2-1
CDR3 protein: CASSYDRGSYNEQFF
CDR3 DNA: TGTGCCAGCAGCTACGACAGGGGCTCCTACAATGAGCAGTTCTTC

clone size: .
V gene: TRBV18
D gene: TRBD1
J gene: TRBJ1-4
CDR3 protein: CASSPGTVNEKLFF
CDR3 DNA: TGTGCCAGCTCACCGGGGACAGTTAATGAAAAACTGTTTTTT

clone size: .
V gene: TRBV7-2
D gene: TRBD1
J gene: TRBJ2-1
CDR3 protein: CASSLDRGGYNEQFF
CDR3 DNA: TGTGCCAGCAGCTTAGACAGGGGCGGGTACAATGAGCAGTTCTTC

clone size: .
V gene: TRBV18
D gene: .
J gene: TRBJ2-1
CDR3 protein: CASSPPRSGSSYNEQFF
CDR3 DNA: TGTGCCAGCTCACCACCGAGGTCGGGGAGCTCCTACAATGAGCAGTTCTTC

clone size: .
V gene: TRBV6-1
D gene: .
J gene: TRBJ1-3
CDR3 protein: CASSEEDSSGNTIYF
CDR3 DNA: TGTGCCAGCAGTGAAGAGGACAGCTCTGGAAACACCATATATTTT

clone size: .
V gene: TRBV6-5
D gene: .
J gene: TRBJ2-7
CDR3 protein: CASSPRGDEQYF
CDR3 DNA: TGTGCCAGCAGCCCCCGGGGAGACGAGCAGTACTTC

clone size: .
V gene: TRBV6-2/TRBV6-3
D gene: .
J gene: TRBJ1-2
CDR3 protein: CASSYTMDLGYGYTF
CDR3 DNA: TGTGCCAGCAGTTACACCATGGACCTGGGATATGGCTACACCTTC

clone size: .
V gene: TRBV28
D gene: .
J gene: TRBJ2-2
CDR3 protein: CASTPPTRNTGELFF
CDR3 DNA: TGTGCCAGCACCCCGCCCACGAGGAACACCGGGGAGCTGTTTTTT

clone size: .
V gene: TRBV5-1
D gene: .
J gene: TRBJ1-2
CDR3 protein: CASSLSTGPSYGYTF
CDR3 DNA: TGCGCCAGCAGCTTGAGTACAGGCCCATCCTATGGCTACACCTTC

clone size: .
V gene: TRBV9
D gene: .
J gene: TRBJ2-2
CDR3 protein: CASSDQTTNTGELFF
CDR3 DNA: TGTGCCAGCAGCGACCAAACTACGAACACCGGGGAGCTGTTTTTT

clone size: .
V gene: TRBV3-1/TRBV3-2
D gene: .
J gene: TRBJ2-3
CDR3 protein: CASSQQIKGDTQYF
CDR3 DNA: TGTGCCAGCAGCCAACAAATTAAAGGAGATACGCAGTATTTT

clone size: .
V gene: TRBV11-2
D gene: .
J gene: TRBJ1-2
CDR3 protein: CASSPQPAYGYTF
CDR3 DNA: TGTGCCAGCAGCCCCCAGCCAGCCTATGGCTACACCTTC

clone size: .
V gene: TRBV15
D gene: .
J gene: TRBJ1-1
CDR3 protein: CATSRVGVNTEAFF
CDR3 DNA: TGTGCCACCAGCAGAGTGGGGGTGAACACTGAAGCTTTCTTT